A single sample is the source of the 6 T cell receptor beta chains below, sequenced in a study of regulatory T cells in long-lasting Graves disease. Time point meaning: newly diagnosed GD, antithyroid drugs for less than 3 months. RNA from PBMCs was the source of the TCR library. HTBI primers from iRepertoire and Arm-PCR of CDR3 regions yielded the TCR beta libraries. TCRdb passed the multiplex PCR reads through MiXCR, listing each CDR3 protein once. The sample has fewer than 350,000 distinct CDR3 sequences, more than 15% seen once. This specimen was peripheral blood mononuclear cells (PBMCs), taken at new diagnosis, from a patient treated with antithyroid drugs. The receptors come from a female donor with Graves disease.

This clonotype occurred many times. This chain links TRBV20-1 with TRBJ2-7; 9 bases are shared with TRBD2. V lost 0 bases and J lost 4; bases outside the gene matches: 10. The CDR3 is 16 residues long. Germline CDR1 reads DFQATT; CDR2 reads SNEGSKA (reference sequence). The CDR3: CSARDLGGRARYEQYF. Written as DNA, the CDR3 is TGCAGTGCTAGAGATCTAGGCGGGAGGGCGAGGTACGAGCAGTACTTC.

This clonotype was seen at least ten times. The CDR3 bases are TGTGCCATCAGTGAGTCTGGCGGGAGCGCAGATACGCAGTATTTT. It codes for CAISESGGSADTQYF. The chain couples TRBV10-3 to TRBJ2-3; 7 bases match TRBD2. The J segment lost 4 bases and the V segment lost 0 bases, leaving 4 bases of the junction unmatched. CDR1 and CDR2 (germline): ENHRY, SYGVKD. CDR3 length equals 15 residues.

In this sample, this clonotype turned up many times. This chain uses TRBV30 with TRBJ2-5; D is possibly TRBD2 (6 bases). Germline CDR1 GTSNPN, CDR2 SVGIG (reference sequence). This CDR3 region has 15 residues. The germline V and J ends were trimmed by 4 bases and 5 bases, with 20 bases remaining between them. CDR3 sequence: CAWIRPGGRRETQYF. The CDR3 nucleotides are TGTGCCTGGATCCGGCCCGGAGGGAGAAGGGAGACCCAGTACTTC.

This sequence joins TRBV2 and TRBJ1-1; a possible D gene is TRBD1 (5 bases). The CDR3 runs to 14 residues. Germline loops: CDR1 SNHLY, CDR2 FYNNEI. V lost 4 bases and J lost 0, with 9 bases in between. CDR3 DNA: TGTGCCAGCAGTGGGGGGACGCTGAACACTGAAGCTTTCTTT. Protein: CASSGGTLNTEAFF.

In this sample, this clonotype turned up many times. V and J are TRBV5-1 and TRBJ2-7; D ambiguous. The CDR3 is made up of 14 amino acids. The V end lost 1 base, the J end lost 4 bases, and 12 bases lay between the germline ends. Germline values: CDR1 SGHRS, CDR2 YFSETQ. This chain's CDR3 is CASSLMAVGYEQYF. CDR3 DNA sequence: TGCGCCAGCAGCTTGATGGCCGTCGGGTACGAGCAGTACTTC.

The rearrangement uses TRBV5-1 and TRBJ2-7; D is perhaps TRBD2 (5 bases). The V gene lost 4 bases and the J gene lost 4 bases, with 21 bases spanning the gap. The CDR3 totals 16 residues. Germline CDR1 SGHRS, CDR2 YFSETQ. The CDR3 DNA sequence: TGCGCCAGCAGCCCGCTTTTGAGCGGAATACCTTACGAGCAGTACTTC. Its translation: CASSPLLSGIPYEQYF.